These 23 T cell receptor beta chains originate from one sample sequenced in a study of shared clonotypes between healthy human individuals. The method was immunoSEQ multiplex PCR; TCRdb's version includes in-frame clones alone and lacks a portion of them. The sample yields about 2.3 million clones, approximately 90% seen once. Sample: naive CD4+ T cells from PBMCs. Stated subset: CD45RA+ positively selected. The source of these receptors is a man in his late teens or twenties in good health. Some clones in this sample may be carry-over from other donors' samples.

Concerning this clone: This sample includes further DNA sequences coding for the same CDR3. This sequence joins TRBV7-9 and TRBJ2-7; D is unresolved. There are 10 residues in the CDR3. Germline V gives CDR1 SEHNR, CDR2 FQNEAQ (reference sequence). V shed 8 bases and J shed 2 bases, with 4 bases lying between them. The CDR3: CASGTYEQYF. CDR3 DNA: TGTGCCAGCGGAACCTACGAGCAGTACTTC.

Worth noting for this clone: The same CDR3 also results from other DNA sequences found in this sample. This sequence joins TRBV28 and TRBJ1-2; D possibly corresponds to TRBD1 (5 bases). Germline loops: CDR1 MDHEN, CDR2 SYDVKM. The CDR3 is made up of 12 amino acids. V was cut by 5 bases and J by 7 bases, with 11 bases left in between. The CDR3 region has the DNA TGTGCCAGCAGTCTCGGCAGGGCTGGCTACACCTTC. Translated, it gives CASSLGRAGYTF.

The chain uses TRBV27 and TRBJ1-2; the match to TRBD1 covers 7 bases. V trimming: 5 bases; J trimming: 4 bases; junction bases outside the gene matches: 10. In germline, CDR1 is MNHEY, CDR2 SMNVEV (reference sequence). CDR3 length: 15 residues. The CDR3 region has the DNA TGTGCCAGCAGTACGCTAAGACAGGGCGGCTATGGCTACACCTTC. As protein: CASSTLRQGGYGYTF.

Worth noting for this clone: Other DNA sequences in the sample encode the same CDR3. The chain combines TRBV19 with TRBJ1-3; D is uncertain. This CDR3 comprises 14 residues. The V and J ends lost 4 bases and 0 bases respectively, with 7 bases between them. Germline V gene sequence: CDR1 LNHDA, CDR2 SQIVND (reference sequence). CDR3 nucleotides: TGTGCCAGTAGTACGGGGAGCTCTGGAAACACCATATATTTT. Translation gives CASSTGSSGNTIYF.

V gene TRBV4-3 combines with J gene TRBJ1-5, with D maybe TRBD1 (5 bases). Germline CDR1 and CDR2: LGHNA and YSLEER. V was cut by 1 base and J by 1 base, with 8 bases left in between. The length of the CDR3 is 15 residues. The CDR3 is CASSQGRDSNQPQHF. In DNA, the CDR3 is TGCGCCAGCAGCCAAGGTAGGGACAGCAATCAGCCCCAGCATTTT.

The V gene is TRBV6-1, the J gene TRBJ2-3; D remains ambiguous. CDR1 and CDR2 (germline): MNHNS, SASEGT. V dropped 2 bases and J dropped 1 base, with 4 bases sitting between them. The CDR3 is made up of 13 amino acids. The CDR3 sequence is CASSEWGTDTQYF. DNA of the CDR3: TGTGCCAGCAGTGAATGGGGCACAGATACGCAGTATTTT.

The V gene is TRBV4-3, the J gene TRBJ2-5; D unclear. This CDR3 spans 14 amino acids. With 0 bases removed from V and 2 bases from J, the gap between germline ends came to 7 bases. Germline V gene sequence: CDR1 LGHNA, CDR2 YSLEER. For the CDR3, the DNA is TGCGCCAGCAGCCAAGATCGCAGACAAGAGACCCAGTACTTC. Its translation: CASSQDRRQETQYF.

The V call is TRBV9, the J call TRBJ2-3, with TRBD1 matching 9 bases. The CDR3 spans 15 residues. The germline gives CDR1 SGDLS, CDR2 YYNGEE. After removal of 4 bases from V and 2 bases from J, the junction contained 5 bases not matched to a gene. CDR3 coding DNA: TGTGCCAGCAGCCCCGGGACAGGGATCACAGATACGCAGTATTTT. Its translation is CASSPGTGITDTQYF.

In its sample, this clone was seen a few times. The chain couples TRBV7-2 to TRBJ2-7, with 11 bases aligning to TRBD1. CDR1 SGHTA and CDR2 FQGNSA come from the germline V gene. This CDR3 comprises 15 residues. V gave up 0 bases and J gave up 4 bases; unmatched junction bases: 2. The CDR3: CASSLAWDRGYEQYF. The DNA of the CDR3 is TGTGCCAGCAGCTTAGCTTGGGACAGGGGGTACGAGCAGTACTTC.

Notes on this clone: Other DNA sequences from this sample encode an identical CDR3 as well. V usage is TRBV11-2 and J usage is TRBJ2-7; D gene ambiguous. The CDR3 runs 11 residues. CDR1 SGHAT and CDR2 FQNNGV come from the germline V gene. V lost 2 bases and J lost 4, with 3 bases in between. The CDR3 DNA follows: TGTGCCAGCAGCTTATTTTACGAGCAGTACTTC. This encodes CASSLFYEQYF.

V gene TRBV6-1 combines with J gene TRBJ2-3; the D gene is possibly TRBD1 (6 bases). The CDR3 is 14 residues long. Trimming stripped 2 bases from V and 4 bases from J, with 10 bases between. Germline values: CDR1 MNHNS, CDR2 SASEGT. The CDR3: CASSEQTGADTQYF. CDR3 in DNA: TGTGCCAGCAGTGAACAGACAGGTGCAGATACGCAGTATTTT.

This clone appeared once. Other DNA sequences in the sample encode the same CDR3. The chain joins TRBV25-1 to TRBJ2-7; D is perhaps TRBD2 (6 bases). Trimming left V 2 bases short and J 2 bases short, with 7 bases between. The CDR3 is made up of 13 amino acids. Germline loops: CDR1 MGHDK, CDR2 SYGVNS. CDR3 nucleotide sequence: TGTGCCAGCAGTGAAGCGGGGACCTACGAGCAGTACTTC. This encodes CASSEAGTYEQYF.

The chain combines TRBV2 with TRBJ1-1; D is uncertain. V was clipped by 11 bases and J by 2 bases, with 18 bases between them. Germline V gene sequence: CDR1 SNHLY, CDR2 FYNNEI. The CDR3 consists of 14 residues. This CDR3 reads CAGAGFPTNTEAFF. The CDR3 DNA reads TGTGCCGGCGCGGGATTTCCTACCAACACTGAAGCTTTCTTT.

This clone has only one observation. V gene TRBV5-1 combines with J gene TRBJ1-5, with D hard to call. Per the germline V gene, CDR1 is SGHRS and CDR2 is YFSETQ. The CDR3 loop spans 14 amino acids. The V end was cut by 0 bases, the J end by 5 bases, with 9 bases between. The CDR3 sequence: CASSLAARDQPQHF. CDR3 nucleotides: TGCGCCAGCAGCTTGGCGGCAAGAGATCAGCCCCAGCATTTT.

The rearrangement joins TRBV10-3 to TRBJ2-5; the D is unclear. With 3 bases removed from V and 0 bases from J, the gap between germline ends came to 5 bases. The CDR3 is 13 residues long. The germline V gene encodes CDR1 ENHRY and CDR2 SYGVKD. The CDR3 loop is CAISDEYQETQYF. The CDR3 bases are TGTGCCATCAGTGACGAGTACCAAGAGACCCAGTACTTC.

The rearrangement joins TRBV5-1 to TRBJ2-7, with 13 bases matching TRBD2. Germline assignment: CDR1 SGHRS and CDR2 YFSETQ. Trimming removed 3 bases from V and 3 bases from J; junction bases left unmatched: 6. The CDR3 has 16 residues. The CDR3 spells CASSWGGLAGDYEQYF. The CDR3 DNA sequence: TGCGCCAGCAGCTGGGGAGGACTAGCGGGAGACTACGAGCAGTACTTC. The full variable domain, in which reference TRBV5-1 and TRBJ2-7 provide the parts outside the CDR3, is KAGVTQTPRYLIKTRGQQVTLSCSPISGHRSVSWYQQTPGQGLQFLFEYFSETQRNKGNFPGRFSGRQFSNSRSEMNVSTLELGDSALYLCASSWGGLAGDYEQYFGPGTRLTVT.

This clone appeared once. The J gene is TRBJ1-4, the V gene TRBV5-1; TRBD1 matches 10 bases. J lost 6 bases, V lost 3 bases, and 8 bases had no gene match. CDR3 length: 16 amino acids. Per germline, CDR1 SGHRS and CDR2 YFSETQ. CDR3 residues: CASSWRGGQGDEKLFF. Here the CDR3 DNA reads TGCGCCAGCAGCTGGCGGGGAGGACAGGGGGATGAAAAACTGTTTTTT.

This clone appeared once. The chain uses TRBV5-1 and TRBJ2-2; D not certain. Trimming stripped 4 bases from V and 4 bases from J, with 11 bases between. CDR1 is SGHRS, CDR2 YFSETQ, per germline. This CDR3 contains 14 residues. CDR3: CASSPTMSTGELFF. CDR3 nucleotides: TGCGCCAGCAGCCCGACAATGTCCACCGGGGAGCTGTTTTTT.

V gene TRBV6-1 combines with J gene TRBJ1-2; D remains unclear. The germline V gene encodes CDR1 MNHNS and CDR2 SASEGT. This CDR3 spans 13 amino acids. Deletions cut 3 bases from V and 4 bases from J, with 9 bases between. The DNA for the CDR3 is TGTGCCAGCAGTGATACCCCGGGCTATGGCTACACCTTC. This gives the protein CASSDTPGYGYTF.

The V gene is TRBV9, the J gene TRBJ1-2, with TRBD1 identical over 7 bases. CDR1 is SGDLS and CDR2 is YYNGEE in the germline V gene. Trimming cost V 4 bases and J 0 bases; bases outside gene matches: 6. The CDR3 covers 15 residues. CDR3 nucleotides: TGTGCCAGCAGCCCCAGGACAGGTGCTAACTATGGCTACACCTTC. Protein sequence: CASSPRTGANYGYTF.

The V call is TRBV7-2, the J call TRBJ2-7; 8 bases line up with TRBD2. V shed 5 bases and J 5 bases; nucleotides not matched to a gene: 14. Germline V CDR1 and CDR2: SGHTA, FQGNSA. The CDR3 consists of 16 residues. CDR3 loop: CASSLRPGLAGNEQYF. CDR3 sequence (DNA): TGTGCCAGCAGCCTCCGCCCGGGGCTAGCGGGTAACGAGCAGTACTTC.

The chain couples TRBV28 to TRBJ2-5, with 8 nucleotides matching TRBD1. CDR3 length: 18 residues. Trimming removed 4 bases from V and 5 bases from J; junction bases left unmatched: 18. Germline V gives CDR1 MDHEN, CDR2 SYDVKM. Here the CDR3 reads CASSSHTPTGAGWETQYF. The CDR3 region has the DNA TGTGCCAGCAGTTCGCACACGCCGACAGGGGCGGGCTGGGAGACCCAGTACTTC.

This clone was seen once. The CDR3 sequence: CASSEGLASPPEQFF. The CDR3 coding sequence is TGTGCCAGCAGTGAGGGACTAGCGTCCCCCCCGGAGCAGTTCTTC. The chain uses TRBV6-1 and TRBJ2-1; 10 nucleotides match TRBD2. V was clipped by 3 bases and J by 10 bases; unmatched bases: 9. Germline-derived CDR1 and CDR2 are MNHNS and SASEGT. The CDR3 has 15 amino acids.